The T cell receptor (beta chain) under discussion was sequenced for a study of cytomegalovirus exposure and HLA in healthy donors. Study results and caveats: In a later analysis, HLA-associated TCR beta chains were more clonally expanded than equally common others. TCR beta sequences reportedly predicted most subjects' HLA-A and HLA-B alleles accurately.

The CDR3 extends over 15 amino acids. The junction had 8 bases not matched to a gene; V was cut back by 3 bases and J by 5 bases. Germline V gives CDR1 SGHAT, CDR2 FQDESV (reference sequence). This clone has more than one count but fewer than ten. Antigen unknown. Primers for the PCR totalled 60 Vbeta and 13 Jbeta. This table comes from immunoSEQ multiplex PCR, and its TCRdb copy is limited to in-frame clones, with some not included. The sample has some 180,000 clones; about 13% are singletons. The genes are TRBV11-1 and TRBJ2-3; 7 nucleotides agree with TRBD2. The receptor comes from a man aged 45-60 years in good health and CMV-seropositive. The sample was PBMCs. CDR3 bases: TGTGCCAGCAGCTTTGGGGGGGTAGGCAAAGATACGCAGTATTTT. Amino acids: CASSFGGVGKDTQYF.